This T cell receptor beta chain comes out of a study of early T cells in non-severe SARS-CoV-2 infection. The wider study: Sequencing input comprised bulk RNA from unsorted whole blood; chain pairing was not available. Study results and limitations: VDJdb matching favored anti-spike CD8 responses, missing private and CD4 specificities.

Researchers tagged individual cDNA molecules with unique molecular identifiers. TCRdb ran MiXCR on the 5' RACE reads and lists one entry per CDR3 protein. The table shows 25,000 to 30,000 distinct CDR3 sequences, with less than 6.5% occurring only once. At least ten counts were recorded for this clonotype. Its matching antigen is unknown. The junction had 19 bases not matched to a gene; V was cut back by 7 bases and J by 2 bases. Germline CDR1 is SQVTM and CDR2 is ANQGSEA. The CDR3 contains 18 residues. The source is an adult who was a healthcare worker with PCR-confirmed SARS-CoV-2 infection or an uninfected control (not recorded which). This chain connects TRBV29-1 to TRBJ2-3; 9 bases map to TRBD1. The specimen sequenced was whole blood. CDR3 DNA: TGCAGCGCACTAACGGGACAGGGAGGTTTTATTTCCACAGATACGCAGTATTTT. It yields the protein CSALTGQGGFISTDTQYF.